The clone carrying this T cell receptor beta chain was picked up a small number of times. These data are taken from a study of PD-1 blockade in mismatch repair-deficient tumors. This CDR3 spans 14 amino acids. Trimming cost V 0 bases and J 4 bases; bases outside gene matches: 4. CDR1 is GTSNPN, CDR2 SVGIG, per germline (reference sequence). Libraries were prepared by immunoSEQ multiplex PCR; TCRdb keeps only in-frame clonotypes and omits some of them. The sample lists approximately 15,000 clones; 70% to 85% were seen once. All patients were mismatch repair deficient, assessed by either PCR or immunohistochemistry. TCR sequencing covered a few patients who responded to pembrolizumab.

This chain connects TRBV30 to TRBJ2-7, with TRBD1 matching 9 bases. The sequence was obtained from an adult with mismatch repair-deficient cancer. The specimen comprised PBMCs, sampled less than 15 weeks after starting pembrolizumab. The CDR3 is CAWSVDRGWYEQYF. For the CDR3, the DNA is TGTGCCTGGAGTGTCGACAGGGGGTGGTACGAGCAGTACTTC.